The TCR beta chain under discussion was sequenced for a study of T cells in Graves' hyperthyroidism and ophthalmopathy. RNA transcripts served as the template for amplifying TCR beta CDR3 regions. In the first-round RT-PCR of the TCR CDR3, the HTBI primer set was used. TCRdb reprocessed the multiplex PCR reads with MiXCR, giving one entry per CDR3 protein. The sample gives over 650,000 distinct CDR3 sequences, 16% of which show up once; 8.4% is in the top ten. The CDR3 length is 15 residues. From germline, CDR1 is SGDLS and CDR2 YYNGEE. V was pared by 4 bases and J by 5 bases, with 15 bases between. The sample comprised blood. This receptor was identified in a man between 18 and 29 years old with Graves' hyperthyroidism. The chain is built from TRBV9 and TRBJ2-2, with D perhaps matching TRBD1 or TRBD2 (5 bases each). The CDR3 DNA follows: TGTGCCAGCAGCTTCTGGGACGCAGAAACCGGGGAGCTGTTTTTT. The encoded protein is CASSFWDAETGELFF.